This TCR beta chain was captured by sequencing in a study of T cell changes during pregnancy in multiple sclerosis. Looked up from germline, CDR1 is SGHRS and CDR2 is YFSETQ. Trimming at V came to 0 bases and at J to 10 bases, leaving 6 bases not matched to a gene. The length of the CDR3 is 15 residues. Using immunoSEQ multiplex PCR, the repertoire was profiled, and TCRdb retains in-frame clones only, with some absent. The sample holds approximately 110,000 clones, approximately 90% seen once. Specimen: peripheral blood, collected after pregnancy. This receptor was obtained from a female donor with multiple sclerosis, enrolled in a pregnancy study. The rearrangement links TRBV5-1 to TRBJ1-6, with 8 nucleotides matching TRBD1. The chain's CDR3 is CASSLADRVGSPLHF. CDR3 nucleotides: TGCGCCAGCAGCTTGGCGGACAGGGTCGGATCACCCCTCCACTTT.